This passage covers 9 T cell receptor beta chains from one sample sequenced in a study of blood T cell repertoires in COVID-19. The table came from immunoSEQ multiplex PCR; TCRdb's copy has only in-frame clones and leaves some out. The sample carries 90,000 to 120,000 clones, approximately 90% recorded once. Sequencing input: peripheral blood. Every receptor here comes from a man aged 50 to 60 with active or convalescent COVID-19.

This rearrangement joins TRBV6-5 to TRBJ1-1; D is uncertain. V was trimmed by 6 bases and J by 4 bases, leaving 12 bases between them. Germline V gene sequence: CDR1 MNHEY, CDR2 SVGAGI. This CDR3 has 13 amino acids. CDR3 sequence (DNA): TGTGCCAGCAGGATGAACAGATTCACTGAAGCTTTCTTT. This translates into CASRMNRFTEAFF.

This rearrangement joins TRBV19 to TRBJ1-5; no clear D gene. Per germline, CDR1 LNHDA and CDR2 SQIVND (reference sequence). V was pared by 4 bases and J by 8 bases, with 12 bases between. The CDR3 sequence is 13 residues long. CDR3 amino acids: CASSTLGNKPQHF. The CDR3 DNA reads TGTGCCAGTAGTACCCTAGGAAATAAGCCCCAGCATTTT.

This clone was seen just once. The chain joins TRBV27 to TRBJ1-6; D not certain. Germline loops: CDR1 MNHEY, CDR2 SMNVEV (reference sequence). The CDR3 spans 14 residues. V was clipped by 6 bases and J by 4 bases, with 10 bases between them. CDR3 region: CASSLTGYNSPLHF. CDR3 coding DNA: TGTGCCAGCAGCCTGACGGGATATAATTCACCCCTCCACTTT.

J is TRBJ2-1 and V is TRBV10-2, with D unresolved. Germline loops: CDR1 WSHSY, CDR2 SAAADI. The CDR3 is made up of 14 amino acids. Deletions cut 1 base from V and 1 base from J, with 5 bases between. The CDR3 coding sequence is TGCGCCAGCAGTGAGTACTCTTCCTACAATGAGCAGTTCTTC. It is translated as CASSEYSSYNEQFF.

This sequence joins TRBV3-1 (or the pseudogene TRBV3-2) and TRBJ1-5, with a tentative D call TRBD1 (5 bases). V lost 0 bases and J 6 bases, leaving 12 bases between the germline ends. Germline-derived CDR1 and CDR2 are LGHDT and YNNKEL (reference sequence). This CDR3 region has 15 residues. CDR3 bases: TGTGCCAGCAGCCAAGATCACGCAGGGTCTCAGCCCCAGCATTTT. Translation gives CASSQDHAGSQPQHF.

The rearrangement links TRBV11-3 to TRBJ2-5; D perhaps matches TRBD2 (5 bases). The CDR3 is 15 residues long. The ends were cut back, 2 bases at V and 4 bases at J, with 14 bases in the middle. From germline, CDR1 is SGHNT and CDR2 YENEEA. The CDR3 bases are TGTGCCAGCAGCTTAACGGGGATGGCGGGAGAGACCCAGTACTTC. It encodes CASSLTGMAGETQYF.

The chain carries TRBV7-8 and TRBJ2-5, with 11 nucleotides matching TRBD2. V was clipped by 3 bases and J by 3 bases; unmatched bases: 6. The CDR3 runs to 16 residues. Germline assignment: CDR1 SGHVS and CDR2 FQNEAQ. The CDR3 sequence is CASSLARLAGKETQYF. The CDR3 DNA reads TGTGCCAGCAGCTTGGCACGACTAGCGGGAAAAGAGACCCAGTACTTC. Full variable domain (missing parts from reference TRBV7-8 and TRBJ2-5): GAGVSQSPRYKVAKRGQDVALRCDPISGHVSLFWYQQALGQGPEFLTYFQNEAQLDKSGLPSDRFFAERPEGSVSTLKIQRTQQEDSAVYLCASSLARLAGKETQYFGPGTRLLVL.

This sequence joins TRBV5-5 and TRBJ2-2; 14 bases are a match to TRBD2. The CDR3 is 16 amino acids. With 2 bases clipped from V and 6 bases from J, the junction kept 3 bases outside the gene matches. CDR1 and CDR2 (germline): SGHKS, YYEKEE (reference sequence). In nucleotides, the CDR3 is TGTGCCAGCAGCTTCGGACTAGCGGGAGGCGCCGGGGAGCTGTTTTTT. This codes for CASSFGLAGGAGELFF.

This clone was observed a handful of times. This rearrangement joins TRBV19 to TRBJ1-1, with a weak D call TRBD1 (6 bases). The CDR3 runs 11 residues. Trimming shortened V by 2 bases and J by 8 bases, and 6 bases separated the two germline ends. CDR1 is LNHDA and CDR2 is SQIVND in the germline V gene (reference sequence). The CDR3 here is CASSITGEAFF. The CDR3 nucleotides read TGTGCCAGTAGTATAACAGGGGAAGCTTTCTTT.